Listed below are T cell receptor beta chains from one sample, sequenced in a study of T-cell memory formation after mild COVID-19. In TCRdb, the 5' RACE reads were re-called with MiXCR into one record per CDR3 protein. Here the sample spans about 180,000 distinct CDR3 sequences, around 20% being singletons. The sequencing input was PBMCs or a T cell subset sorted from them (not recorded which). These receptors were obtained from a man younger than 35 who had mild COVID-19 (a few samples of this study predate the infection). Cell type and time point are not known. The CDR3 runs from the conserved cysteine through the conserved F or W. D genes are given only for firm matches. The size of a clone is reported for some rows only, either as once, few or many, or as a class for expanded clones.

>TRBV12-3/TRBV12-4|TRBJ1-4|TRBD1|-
TGTGCCAGCACCCGGACAGGGGCGAATGAAAAACTGTTTTTT
CASTRTGANEKLFF
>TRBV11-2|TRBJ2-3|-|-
TGTGCCAGCAGCTTAATTAGGGGCTGGTCATCGACAGATACGCAGTATTTT
CASSLIRGWSSTDTQYF
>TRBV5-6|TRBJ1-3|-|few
TGTGCCAGCAGCTCTGGCCTACTGAGAGGGTGGTTTTCTGGAAACACCATATATTTT
CASSSGLLRGWFSGNTIYF
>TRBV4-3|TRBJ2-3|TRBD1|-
TGCGCCAGCAGCCCCCGCCAGGGGGCAGATACGCAGTATTTT
CASSPRQGADTQYF
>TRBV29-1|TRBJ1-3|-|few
TGCAGCGTCCGAAAACAAAGTTCAGACACCATATATTTT
CSVRKQSSDTIYF
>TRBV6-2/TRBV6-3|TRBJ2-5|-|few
TGTGCCAGCAGCCCGTGGACCCAAGAGACCCAGTACTTC
CASSPWTQETQYF
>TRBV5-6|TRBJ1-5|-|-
TGTGCCAGCAGCTGGAGGGAGGGGAATCAGCCCCAGCATTTT
CASSWREGNQPQHF
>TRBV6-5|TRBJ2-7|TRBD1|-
TGTGCCAGCAGTCGTCTCGTTAGGACAGGGGGCACCGAGCAGTACTTC
CASSRLVRTGGTEQYF
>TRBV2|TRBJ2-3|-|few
TGTGCCAGCGGCGGAGGAGGCACGCAGTATTTT
CASGGGGTQYF
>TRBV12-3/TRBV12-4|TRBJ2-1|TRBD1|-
TGTGCCAGCAGCCCGACAGGGGGGAACAATGAGCAGTTCTTC
CASSPTGGNNEQFF
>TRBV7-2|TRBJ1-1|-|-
TGTGCCAGCAGCCTAGTCCAGGACACTGAAGCTTTCTTT
CASSLVQDTEAFF
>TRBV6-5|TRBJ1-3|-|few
TGTGCCAGCAGTTACACAGACTCTGGAAACACCATATATTTT
CASSYTDSGNTIYF
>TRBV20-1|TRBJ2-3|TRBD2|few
TGCAGTGCTAGGGTAGCGGGGGGGCCCGATACGCAGTATTTT
CSARVAGGPDTQYF
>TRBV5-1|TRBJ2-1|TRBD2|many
TGCGCCAGCAGCTTCGAAGCGGGGACTGAGCAGTTCTTC
CASSFEAGTEQFF
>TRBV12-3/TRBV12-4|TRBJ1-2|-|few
TGTGCCAGCTCCCGCTACAGCGATATTTTATACTATGGCTACACCTTC
CASSRYSDILYYGYTF
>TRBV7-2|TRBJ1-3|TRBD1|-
TGTGCCAGCAGCTTAGTCCCGACAGGGTCTGGAAACACCATATATTTT
CASSLVPTGSGNTIYF
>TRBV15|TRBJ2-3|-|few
TGTGCCACCAGCGAAGGGCACACAGATACGCAGTATTTT
CATSEGHTDTQYF
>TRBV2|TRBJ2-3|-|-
TGTGCCAGCCCGCTGGCAGGGGGGCACACAGATACGCAGTATTTT
CASPLAGGHTDTQYF
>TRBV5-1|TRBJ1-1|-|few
TGCGCCAGCAGCTTGGGACAGAGGGGCACTGAAGCTTTCTTT
CASSLGQRGTEAFF
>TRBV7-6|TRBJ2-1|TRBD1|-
TGTGCCAGCAGCTTAGGGACAGGGACCTACACTGAGCAGTTCTTC
CASSLGTGTYTEQFF
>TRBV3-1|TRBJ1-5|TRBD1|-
TGTGCCAGCAGCTCAGGGGGCCGGGGTCAGCCCCAGCATTTT
CASSSGGRGQPQHF
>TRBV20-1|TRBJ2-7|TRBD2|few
TGCAGTGCTGGCCGGGGACTAGGACTCTACGAGCAGTACTTC
CSAGRGLGLYEQYF
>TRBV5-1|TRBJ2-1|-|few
TGCGCCAGCAGCTCGCCAGGGGGGGCCTACAATGAGCAGTTCTTC
CASSSPGGAYNEQFF
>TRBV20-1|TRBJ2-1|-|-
TGCAGTGCTAGCGACCAGGGGGGGCCGTCGATTGAGCAGTTCTTC
CSASDQGGPSIEQFF
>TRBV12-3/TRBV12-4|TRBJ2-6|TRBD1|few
TGTGCCAGCGGGACAGGGGGATGGGCCAACGTCCTGACTTTC
CASGTGGWANVLTF
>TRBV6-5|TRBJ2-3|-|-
TGTGCCAGCAGTGATTGGGACCGCGGAGATACGCAGTATTTT
CASSDWDRGDTQYF
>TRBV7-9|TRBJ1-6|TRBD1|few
TGTGCCAGCAGACGGGACAGTAATTCCTCACCCCTCCACTTT
CASRRDSNSSPLHF
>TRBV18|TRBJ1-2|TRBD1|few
TGTGCCAGCTCACCCACGGAGGGGGCCTATGGCTACACCTTC
CASSPTEGAYGYTF
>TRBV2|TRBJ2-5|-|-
TGTGCCAGCAGTGAAGCGCCGGGACAACCGCAAGAGACCCAGTACTTC
CASSEAPGQPQETQYF
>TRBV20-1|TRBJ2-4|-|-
TGCAGTGCTACACCAGGGTTGGGAGTTGTCTTC
CSATPGLGVVF
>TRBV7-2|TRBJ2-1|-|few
TGTGCCAGCAGCTTAGTGGGAGGCTTCGGAATCAATGAGCAGTTCTTC
CASSLVGGFGINEQFF
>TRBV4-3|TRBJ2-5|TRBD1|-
TGCGCCAGCAGCCAAGGACAGAACAGGGGGCAAGAGACCCAGTACTTC
CASSQGQNRGQETQYF
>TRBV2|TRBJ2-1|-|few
TGTGCCAGCAGTGGAAATTTTGAGCAGTTCTTC
CASSGNFEQFF
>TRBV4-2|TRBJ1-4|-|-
TGTGCCAGCAGCCAAGGAGAACAGGGTACTAATGAAAAACTGTTTTTT
CASSQGEQGTNEKLFF
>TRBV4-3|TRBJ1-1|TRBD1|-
TGCGCCAGCAGACGACAGGGAAACACTGAAGCTTTCTTT
CASRRQGNTEAFF
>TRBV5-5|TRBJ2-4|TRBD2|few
TGTGCCAGCAGCTTGGCGGGGGGAAAAGGTCGGAACATTCAGTACTTC
CASSLAGGKGRNIQYF
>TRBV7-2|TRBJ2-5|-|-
TGTGCCAGCAGCTTAGTTCCCGAGACCCAGTACTTC
CASSLVPETQYF
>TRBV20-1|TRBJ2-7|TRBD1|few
TGCAGTGCCCTCCCCGGGACAGAGGTTTACGAGCAGTACTTC
CSALPGTEVYEQYF
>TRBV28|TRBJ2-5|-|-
TGTGCCAGCAGTCCGGGACAATCACAAGAGACCCAGTACTTC
CASSPGQSQETQYF
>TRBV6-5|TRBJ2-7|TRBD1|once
TGTGCCAGCAGTTACGGGACAGCCTCCTACGAGCAGTACTTC
CASSYGTASYEQYF
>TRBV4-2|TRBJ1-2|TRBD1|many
TGTGCCAGCAGCCGCCAGAACAGGGGGCGGACCTATGGCTACACCTTC
CASSRQNRGRTYGYTF
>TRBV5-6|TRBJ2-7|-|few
TGTGCCAGCCGCCTGGTCACTGTCTACGAGCAGTACTTC
CASRLVTVYEQYF